Listed here are 8 T cell receptor beta chains from one sample, sequenced in a study of blood T cell repertoires in COVID-19. This table comes from immunoSEQ multiplex PCR, and its TCRdb copy is limited to in-frame clones, with some not included. The sample lists 200,000 to 250,000 clones; around four fifths were seen once. Sequencing input: peripheral blood. These receptors all stem from a woman in her sixties with active or convalescent COVID-19.

This clone has only a few counts. This chain connects TRBV29-1 to TRBJ2-1; D not resolved. CDR1 and CDR2 (germline): SQVTM, ANQGSEA. V lost 7 bases to trimming and J lost 1 base, with 5 bases between them. CDR3 size: 11 residues. The CDR3 reads CSASSYNEQFF. The CDR3 DNA follows: TGCAGCGCCTCTTCCTACAATGAGCAGTTCTTC.

This clone was counted once. The gene calls are TRBV7-9 and TRBJ2-3; 8 positions match TRBD2. The J segment lost 1 base and the V segment lost 5 bases, leaving 8 bases of the junction unmatched. CDR3 length equals 16 residues. From germline, CDR1 is SEHNR and CDR2 FQNEAQ (reference sequence). CDR3 DNA: TGTGCCAGCAGCCTCCGCAGAGCGGGAGGCACAGATACGCAGTATTTT. This translates into CASSLRRAGGTDTQYF.

The rearrangement joins TRBV5-1 to TRBJ2-5; possible D gene TRBD1, 5 bases. The V and J ends lost 0 bases and 2 bases respectively, with 8 bases between them. Germline V CDR1 and CDR2: SGHRS, YFSETQ. The CDR3 runs 14 residues. CDR3 in DNA: TGCGCCAGCAGCTTGGTGCAGGGACAAGAGACCCAGTACTTC. This gives the protein CASSLVQGQETQYF.

This clone was found a few times. The chain carries TRBV6-5 and TRBJ1-2, with 7 nucleotides matching TRBD1. The junction had 6 bases not matched to a gene; V was cut back by 7 bases and J by 1 base. The germline CDR1 and CDR2 sequences are MNHEY and SVGAGI. The CDR3 runs to 14 residues. Written as DNA, the CDR3 is TGTGCCAGCAAGCAGACAGGGTTTAACTATGGCTACACCTTC. Its translation is CASKQTGFNYGYTF.

CDR3 sequence reads: CASSHRGQGGEKLFF. DNA for the CDR3: TGTGCCAGCAGCCATCGTGGACAGGGGGGTGAAAAACTGTTTTTT. This chain joins TRBV6-5 and TRBJ1-4; 10 bases match TRBD1. The germline CDR1 and CDR2 sequences are MNHEY and SVGAGI. J gave up 7 bases and V 6 bases, and 8 bases lay outside the gene matches. This CDR3 has 15 amino acids.

This chain connects TRBV6-5 to TRBJ1-4; no clear D. Trimming left V 0 bases short and J 8 bases short, with 13 bases between. The CDR3 length is 15 residues. Germline V gene data show CDR1 as MNHEY and CDR2 as SVGAGI. CDR3 DNA sequence: TGTGCCAGCAGTTACTCGAGTCCGCGGGGAGAAAAACTGTTTTTT. As protein: CASSYSSPRGEKLFF.

The chain links TRBV19 to TRBJ2-1; D ambiguous. The CDR3 consists of 14 residues. V lost 4 bases, J lost 2 bases, and 9 bases lay in between. The germline CDR1 and CDR2 sequences are LNHDA and SQIVND (reference sequence). In DNA, the CDR3 is TGTGCCAGTAGTACCGCTGGGCCCTACAATGAGCAGTTCTTC. Amino acids: CASSTAGPYNEQFF.

The chain couples TRBV6-4 to TRBJ1-6; 7 positions match TRBD1. V shed 3 bases and J 7 bases; nucleotides not matched to a gene: 3. Germline V gene data show CDR1 as MRHNA and CDR2 as SNTAGT. CDR3 length equals 14 residues. CDR3 sequence reads: CASSEGGLNSPLHF. The CDR3 coding sequence is TGTGCCAGCAGTGAAGGGGGCCTAAATTCACCCCTCCACTTT.